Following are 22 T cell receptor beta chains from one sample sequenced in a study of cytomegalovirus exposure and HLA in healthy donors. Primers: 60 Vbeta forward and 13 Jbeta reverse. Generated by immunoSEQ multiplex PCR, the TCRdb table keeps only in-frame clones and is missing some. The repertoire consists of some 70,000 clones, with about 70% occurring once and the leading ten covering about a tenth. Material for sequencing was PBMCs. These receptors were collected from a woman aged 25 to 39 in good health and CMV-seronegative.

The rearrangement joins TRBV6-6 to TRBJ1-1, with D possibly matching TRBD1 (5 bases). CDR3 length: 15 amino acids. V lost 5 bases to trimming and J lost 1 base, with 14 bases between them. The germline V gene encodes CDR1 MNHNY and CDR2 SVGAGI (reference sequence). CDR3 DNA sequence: TGTGCCAGCAGTCACGGGGGGACCAAGAACACTGAAGCTTTCTTT. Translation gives CASSHGGTKNTEAFF.

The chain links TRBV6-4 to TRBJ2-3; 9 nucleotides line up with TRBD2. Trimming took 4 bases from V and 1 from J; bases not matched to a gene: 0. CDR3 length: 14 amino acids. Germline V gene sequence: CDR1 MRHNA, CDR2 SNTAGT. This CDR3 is CASSASGGTDTQYF. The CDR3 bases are TGTGCCAGCAGTGCTAGCGGGGGCACAGATACGCAGTATTTT.

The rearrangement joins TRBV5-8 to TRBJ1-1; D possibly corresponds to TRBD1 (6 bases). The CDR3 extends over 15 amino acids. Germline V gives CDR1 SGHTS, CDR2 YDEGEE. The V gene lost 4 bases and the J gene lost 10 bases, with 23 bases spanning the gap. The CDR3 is CASSEGIRGGLSAFF. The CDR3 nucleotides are TGTGCCAGCAGCGAAGGAATCAGGGGCGGCTTGTCAGCTTTCTTT.

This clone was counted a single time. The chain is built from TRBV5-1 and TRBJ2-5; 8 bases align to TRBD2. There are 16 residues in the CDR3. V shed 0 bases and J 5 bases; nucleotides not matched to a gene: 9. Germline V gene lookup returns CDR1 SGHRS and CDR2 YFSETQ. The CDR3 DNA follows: TGCGCCAGCAGCTTGGCTGGGCGGGGGGCCGGGGAGACCCAGTACTTC. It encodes CASSLAGRGAGETQYF.

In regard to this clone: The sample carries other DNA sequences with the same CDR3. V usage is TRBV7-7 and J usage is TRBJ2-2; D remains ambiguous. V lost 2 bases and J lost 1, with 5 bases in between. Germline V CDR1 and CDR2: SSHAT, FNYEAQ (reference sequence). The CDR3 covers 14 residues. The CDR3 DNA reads TGTGCCAGCAGCTTAACGGGGAACACCGGGGAGCTGTTTTTT. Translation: CASSLTGNTGELFF.

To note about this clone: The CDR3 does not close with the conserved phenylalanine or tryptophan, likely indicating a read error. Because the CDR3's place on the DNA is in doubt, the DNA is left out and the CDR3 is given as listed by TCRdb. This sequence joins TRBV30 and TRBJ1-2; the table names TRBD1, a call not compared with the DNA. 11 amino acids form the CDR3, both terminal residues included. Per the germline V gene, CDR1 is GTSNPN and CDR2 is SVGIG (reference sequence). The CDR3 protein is CAQVVPYGYTV.

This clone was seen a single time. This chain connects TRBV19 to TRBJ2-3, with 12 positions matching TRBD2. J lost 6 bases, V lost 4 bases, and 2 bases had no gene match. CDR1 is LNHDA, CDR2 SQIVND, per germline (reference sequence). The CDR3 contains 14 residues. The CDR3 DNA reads TGTGCCAGTAGTACTAGCGGGGGGGCGGATACGCAGTATTTT. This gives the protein CASSTSGGADTQYF.

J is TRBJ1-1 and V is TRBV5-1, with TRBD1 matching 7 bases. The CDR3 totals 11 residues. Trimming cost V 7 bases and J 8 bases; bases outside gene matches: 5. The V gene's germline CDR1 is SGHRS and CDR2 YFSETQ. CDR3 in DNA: TGCGCCAGCGGAAGACAGGGCGAAGCTTTCTTT. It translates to CASGRQGEAFF.

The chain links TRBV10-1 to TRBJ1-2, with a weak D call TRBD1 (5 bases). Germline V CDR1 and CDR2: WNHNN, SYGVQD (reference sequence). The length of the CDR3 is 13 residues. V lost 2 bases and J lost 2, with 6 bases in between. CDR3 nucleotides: TGCGCCAGCAGTGAGAACAGGAACTATGGCTACACCTTC. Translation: CASSENRNYGYTF.

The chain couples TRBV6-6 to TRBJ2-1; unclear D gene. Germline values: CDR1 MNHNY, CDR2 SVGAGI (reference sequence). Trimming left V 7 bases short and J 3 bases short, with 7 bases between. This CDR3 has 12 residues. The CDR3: CASNQIYNEQFF. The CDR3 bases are TGTGCCAGCAACCAGATCTACAATGAGCAGTTCTTC.

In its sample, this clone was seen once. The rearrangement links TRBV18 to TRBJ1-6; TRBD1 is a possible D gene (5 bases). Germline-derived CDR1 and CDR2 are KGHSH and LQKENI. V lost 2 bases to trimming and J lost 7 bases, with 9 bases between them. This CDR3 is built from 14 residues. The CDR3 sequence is CASSPSGENSPLHF. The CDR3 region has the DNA TGTGCCAGCTCACCATCGGGGGAGAATTCACCCCTCCACTTT.

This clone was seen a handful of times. CDR3 bases: TGTGCCAGCAGCTTGACAGGGTGGACTAATGAAAAACTGTTTTTT. This gives the protein CASSLTGWTNEKLFF. The V and J genes are TRBV2 and TRBJ1-4; 7 bases line up with TRBD1. The CDR3 is 15 residues long. With 6 bases clipped from V and 2 bases from J, the junction kept 6 bases outside the gene matches. Germline CDR1 is SNHLY and CDR2 is FYNNEI.

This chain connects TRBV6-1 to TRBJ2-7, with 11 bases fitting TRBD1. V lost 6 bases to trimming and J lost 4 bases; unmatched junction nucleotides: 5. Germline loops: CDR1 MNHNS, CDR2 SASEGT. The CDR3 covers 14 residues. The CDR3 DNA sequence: TGTGCCAGCAGATTGGACAGGGGGCAATACGAGCAGTACTTC. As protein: CASRLDRGQYEQYF.

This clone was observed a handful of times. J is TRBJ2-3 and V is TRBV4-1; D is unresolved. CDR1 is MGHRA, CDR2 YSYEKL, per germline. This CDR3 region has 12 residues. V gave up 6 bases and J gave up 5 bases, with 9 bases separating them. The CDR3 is CASSQNQDTQYF. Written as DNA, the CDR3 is TGCGCCAGCAGTCAAAATCAAGATACGCAGTATTTT.

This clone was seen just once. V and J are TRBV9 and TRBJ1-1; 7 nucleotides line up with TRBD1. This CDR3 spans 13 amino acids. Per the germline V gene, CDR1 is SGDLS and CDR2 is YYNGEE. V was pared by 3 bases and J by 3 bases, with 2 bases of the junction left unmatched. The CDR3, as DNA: TGTGCCAGCAGCGAAAGGGGGCACACTGAAGCTTTCTTT. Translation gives CASSERGHTEAFF.

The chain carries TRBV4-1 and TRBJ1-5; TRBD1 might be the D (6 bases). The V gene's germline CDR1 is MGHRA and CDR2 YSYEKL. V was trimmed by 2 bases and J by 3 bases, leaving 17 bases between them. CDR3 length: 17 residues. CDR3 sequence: CASSQSVPRGINQPQHF. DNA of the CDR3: TGCGCCAGCAGCCAATCCGTACCCAGGGGTATCAATCAGCCCCAGCATTTT.

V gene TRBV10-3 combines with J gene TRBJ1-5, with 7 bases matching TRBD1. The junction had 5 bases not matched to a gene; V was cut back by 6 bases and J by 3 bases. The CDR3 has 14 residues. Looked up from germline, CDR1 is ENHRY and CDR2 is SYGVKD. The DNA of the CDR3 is TGTGCCATCAGCCCGGGACAGCTCAATCAGCCCCAGCATTTT. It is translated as CAISPGQLNQPQHF.

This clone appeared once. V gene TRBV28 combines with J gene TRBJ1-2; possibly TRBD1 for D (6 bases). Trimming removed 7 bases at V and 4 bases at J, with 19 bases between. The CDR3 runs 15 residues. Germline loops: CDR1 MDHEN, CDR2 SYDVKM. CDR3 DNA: TGTGCCAGCATTCCCAAGGGGGGGAATAGCTATGGCTACACCTTC. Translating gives CASIPKGGNSYGYTF.

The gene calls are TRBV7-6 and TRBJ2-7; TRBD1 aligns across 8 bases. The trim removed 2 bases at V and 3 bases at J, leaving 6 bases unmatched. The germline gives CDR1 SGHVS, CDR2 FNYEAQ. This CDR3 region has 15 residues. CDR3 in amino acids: CASSLLQGGLYEQYF. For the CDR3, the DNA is TGTGCCAGCAGCTTACTACAGGGGGGCCTCTACGAGCAGTACTTC.

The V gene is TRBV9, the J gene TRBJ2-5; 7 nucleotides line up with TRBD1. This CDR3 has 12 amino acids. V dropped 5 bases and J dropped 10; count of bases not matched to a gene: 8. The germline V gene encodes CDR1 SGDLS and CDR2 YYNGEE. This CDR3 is CASRARQGDQYF. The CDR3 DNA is TGTGCCAGCAGAGCAAGACAGGGCGACCAGTACTTC.

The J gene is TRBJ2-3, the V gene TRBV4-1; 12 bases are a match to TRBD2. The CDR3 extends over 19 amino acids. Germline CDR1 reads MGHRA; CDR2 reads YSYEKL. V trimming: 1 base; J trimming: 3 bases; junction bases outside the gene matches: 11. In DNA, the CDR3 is TGCGCCAGCAGCCAAGGGGCATATTTACTAGCGGGGGGAACAGATACGCAGTATTTT. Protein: CASSQGAYLLAGGTDTQYF.

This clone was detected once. In DNA form, the CDR3 reads TGTGCCAGCAGCTTGCCAGGCGGGGGGGTCACAGATACGCAGTATTTT. This codes for CASSLPGGGVTDTQYF. J is TRBJ2-3 and V is TRBV5-4; 9 nucleotides agree with TRBD2. V lost 1 base, J lost 2 bases, and 5 bases stayed unmatched. The CDR3 has 16 residues. Looked up from germline, CDR1 is SGHNT and CDR2 is YYREEE (reference sequence). Full variable domain (rest looked up from reference TRBV5-4 and TRBJ2-3): ETGVTQSPTHLIKTRGQQVTLRCSSQSGHNTVSWYQQALGQGPQFIFQYYREEENGRGNFPPRFSGLQFPNYSSELNVNALELDDSALYLCASSLPGGGVTDTQYFGPGTRLTVL.